This note documents a single T cell receptor beta chain sequence. In germline, CDR1 is SEHNR, CDR2 FQNEAQ (reference sequence). The CDR3 covers 13 residues. Trimming took off 5 bases at V and 6 bases at J, with 8 bases between the two ends. Sequenced by immunoSEQ multiplex PCR; TCRdb stores in-frame clones only, minus some. This table has about 40,000 clones, around nine tenths appearing once. The sample originates from a study of control samples from healthy donors and cancer patients. Sequencing was carried out using blood. The chain couples TRBV7-9 to TRBJ1-6; D is unclear. The TCR was taken from a woman in her fifties or sixties in good health. CDR3 sequence reads: CASSREGNSPLHF. Here the CDR3 DNA reads TGTGCCAGCAGCCGCGAGGGTAATTCACCCCTCCACTTT.